What follows are 17 T cell receptor beta chains derived from one specimen sequenced in a study of cytomegalovirus exposure and HLA in healthy donors. The PCR contained 60 Vbeta and 13 Jbeta primers. Assay used: immunoSEQ multiplex PCR; TCRdb lists only in-frame clones, some missing. The table lists 150,000 or so clones. Sample: PBMCs. The origin of the receptors is a woman aged 40 to 50 in good health and CMV-seropositive.

V usage is TRBV2 and J usage is TRBJ1-4, with no clear D. The CDR3 consists of 14 residues. CDR1 is SNHLY, CDR2 FYNNEI, per germline. V dropped 6 bases and J dropped 0 bases, with 8 bases sitting between them. This chain's CDR3 is CASSYSSTNEKLFF. In DNA, the CDR3 is TGTGCCAGCAGCTACAGCTCAACTAATGAAAAACTGTTTTTT.

The V call is TRBV5-1, the J call TRBJ2-7; possibly TRBD2 for D (6 bases). In germline, CDR1 is SGHRS, CDR2 YFSETQ. The CDR3 has 13 amino acids. V was shortened by 4 bases and J by 2 bases, with 10 bases between the two germline ends. CDR3 region: CASSPTGAYEQYF. In DNA, the CDR3 is TGCGCCAGCAGCCCGACGGGAGCCTACGAGCAGTACTTC.

V and J are TRBV6-6 and TRBJ2-7; weak D call: TRBD1 (7 bases). Per germline, CDR1 MNHNY and CDR2 SVGAGI (reference sequence). V was clipped by 5 bases and J by 3 bases, with 14 bases between them. The CDR3 sequence is 14 residues long. The CDR3 DNA follows: TGTGCCAGCAGTCCTCGACAGGGACTCTACGAGCAGTACTTC. Amino acid sequence: CASSPRQGLYEQYF.

This chain joins TRBV2 and TRBJ1-1; no clear D. The CDR3 is 14 amino acids. The V gene's germline CDR1 is SNHLY and CDR2 FYNNEI. V was pared by 2 bases and J by 4 bases, with 11 bases between. CDR3 sequence (DNA): TGTGCCAGCAGTGAATGGGGAGCGAGCACTGAAGCTTTCTTT. Its translation: CASSEWGASTEAFF.

The chain joins TRBV4-3 to TRBJ2-7; 11 bases agree with TRBD2. The germline V gene has CDR1 LGHNA and CDR2 YSLEER. The V gene end was trimmed by 0 bases and the J gene end by 7 bases; junction bases not matched to a gene: 5. The CDR3 has 15 amino acids. CDR3 region: CASSQESSGRHEQYF. Written as DNA, the CDR3 is TGCGCCAGCAGCCAAGAATCTAGCGGGAGGCATGAGCAGTACTTC.

V is TRBV5-4 and J is TRBJ2-1, with TRBD2 identical over 11 bases. The V gene end was trimmed by 4 bases and the J gene end by 2 bases; junction bases not matched to a gene: 8. The V gene's germline CDR1 is SGHNT and CDR2 YYREEE (reference sequence). This CDR3 has 17 amino acids. DNA of the CDR3: TGTGCCAGCAGCCCGAGCCTGGGACTAGCGGCCTACAATGAGCAGTTCTTC. This encodes CASSPSLGLAAYNEQFF.

The rearrangement uses TRBV10-3 and TRBJ2-2, with D possibly matching TRBD1 (5 bases). V lost 0 bases to trimming and J lost 0 bases, with 14 bases between them. CDR3 length: 18 residues. Germline loops: CDR1 ENHRY, CDR2 SYGVKD. This CDR3 reads CAISESPDSLANTGELFF. The CDR3, as DNA: TGTGCCATCAGTGAGTCGCCCGACAGTCTAGCGAACACCGGGGAGCTGTTTTTT.

V and J are TRBV7-3 and TRBJ1-6; 7 nucleotides align to TRBD1. This CDR3 region has 14 residues. V lost 1 base, J lost 7 bases, and 1 base stayed unmatched. The V gene's germline CDR1 is SGHTA and CDR2 FQGTGA. The CDR3 DNA is TGTGCCAGCAGCTTAAAGGGGGCAAATTCACCCCTCCACTTT. This translates into CASSLKGANSPLHF.

V usage is TRBV6-1 and J usage is TRBJ1-2; TRBD1 agrees at 11 bases. The CDR3 loop spans 13 amino acids. Unmatched junction bases numbered 1, after V lost 6 bases and J lost 4 bases. Germline V gene data show CDR1 as MNHNS and CDR2 as SASEGT. Written as DNA, the CDR3 is TGTGCCAGCAGGGGACAGGGGGTCTATGGCTACACCTTC. Encoded protein: CASRGQGVYGYTF.

The rearrangement joins TRBV10-3 to TRBJ2-2, with D unclear. Trimming pared 8 bases from V and 0 bases from J, leaving 7 bases between. The CDR3 runs to 13 residues. Germline V gene data show CDR1 as ENHRY and CDR2 as SYGVKD. The CDR3 region has the DNA TGTGCCATCGCCGCGGCGAACACCGGGGAGCTGTTTTTT. It is translated as CAIAAANTGELFF.

The rearrangement uses TRBV5-1 and TRBJ2-6; 8 bases are shared with TRBD1. CDR3 size: 18 residues. CDR1 and CDR2 (germline): SGHRS, YFSETQ. The J segment lost 1 base and the V segment lost 4 bases, leaving 10 bases of the junction unmatched. CDR3 loop: CASSPTGGSKSGANVLTF. In nucleotides, the CDR3 is TGCGCCAGCAGCCCTACAGGGGGTAGTAAGTCTGGGGCCAACGTCCTGACTTTC.

The J gene is TRBJ2-5, the V gene TRBV25-1; TRBD2 is a possible D gene (5 bases). V lost 6 bases, J lost 1 base, and 9 bases lay in between. The CDR3 sequence is 13 residues long. From germline, CDR1 is MGHDK and CDR2 SYGVNS. The CDR3 reads CASSWTRQETQYF. The CDR3 DNA reads TGTGCCAGCAGCTGGACTCGCCAAGAGACCCAGTACTTC.

The gene calls are TRBV19 and TRBJ1-1; D is uncertain. The germline CDR1 and CDR2 sequences are LNHDA and SQIVND (reference sequence). This CDR3 comprises 13 residues. The ends were cut back, 7 bases at V and 1 base at J, with 10 bases in the middle. The CDR3 loop reads CASKPRENTEAFF. The CDR3 DNA sequence: TGTGCCAGTAAACCGAGGGAGAACACTGAAGCTTTCTTT.

This chain uses TRBV13 with TRBJ2-7, with 8 bases matching TRBD2. The CDR3 is 14 amino acids. Unmatched junction bases numbered 4, after V lost 3 bases and J lost 3 bases. Germline V lookup: CDR1 PRHDT, CDR2 FYEKMQ (reference sequence). The CDR3 DNA sequence: TGTGCCAGCAGCTTCAGCGGGGGAGGCTACGAGCAGTACTTC. Translated: CASSFSGGGYEQYF.

For this clone: The junction shows a germline mismatch at one end, possibly a read error. The chain recombines TRBV7-8 with TRBJ1-4; 7 nucleotides agree with TRBD1. This CDR3 spans 12 amino acids. Germline V lookup: CDR1 SGHVS, CDR2 FQNEAQ. The CDR3 protein is CASSLGSQGPIF. The CDR3, as DNA: TGTGCCAGCAGCTTAGGTTCACAGGGGCCGATTTTT.

This chain links TRBV5-1 with TRBJ1-1; 8 bases map to TRBD1. CDR1 SGHRS and CDR2 YFSETQ come from the germline V gene. The CDR3 is 14 amino acids. V was clipped by 4 bases and J by 4 bases; unmatched bases: 6. CDR3 protein: CASSEPGGTTEAFF. Written as DNA, the CDR3 is TGCGCCAGCAGCGAACCAGGGGGCACCACTGAAGCTTTCTTT.

The V gene is TRBV5-6, the J gene TRBJ1-1, with unresolved D. This CDR3 has 11 residues. V lost 7 bases and J 1 base, leaving 5 bases between the germline ends. Germline V gene lookup returns CDR1 SGHDT and CDR2 YYEEEE. The CDR3 DNA reads TGTGCCAGCTCTTGGAACACTGAAGCTTTCTTT. Translation gives CASSWNTEAFF.